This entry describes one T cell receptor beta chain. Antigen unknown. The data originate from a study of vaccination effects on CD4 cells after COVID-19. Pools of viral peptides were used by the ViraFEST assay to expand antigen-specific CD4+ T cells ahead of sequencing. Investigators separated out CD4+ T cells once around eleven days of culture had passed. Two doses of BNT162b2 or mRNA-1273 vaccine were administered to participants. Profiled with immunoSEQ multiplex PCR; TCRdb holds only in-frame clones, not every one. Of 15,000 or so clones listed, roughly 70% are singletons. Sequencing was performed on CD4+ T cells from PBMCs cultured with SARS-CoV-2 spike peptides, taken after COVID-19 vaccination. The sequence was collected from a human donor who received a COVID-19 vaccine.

The CDR3 here is CASKFFSSYEQYF. The CDR3, as DNA: TGTGCCAGCAAGTTTTTCAGTTCCTACGAGCAGTACTTC. The genes are TRBV6-4 and TRBJ2-7; D remains ambiguous. This CDR3 spans 13 amino acids. CDR1 and CDR2 from the germline V gene are MRHNA and SNTAGT. Trimming left V 7 bases short and J 1 base short, with 11 bases between.